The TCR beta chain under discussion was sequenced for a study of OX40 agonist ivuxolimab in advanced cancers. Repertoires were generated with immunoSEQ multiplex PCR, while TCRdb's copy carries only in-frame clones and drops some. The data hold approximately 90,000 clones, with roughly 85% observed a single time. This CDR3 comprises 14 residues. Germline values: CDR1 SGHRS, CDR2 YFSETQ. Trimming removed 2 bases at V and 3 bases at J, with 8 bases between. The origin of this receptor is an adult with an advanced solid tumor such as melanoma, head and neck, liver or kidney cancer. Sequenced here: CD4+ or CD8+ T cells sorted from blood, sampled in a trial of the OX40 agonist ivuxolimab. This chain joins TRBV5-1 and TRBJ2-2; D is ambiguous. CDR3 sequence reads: CASSFSGHTGELFF. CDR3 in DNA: TGCGCCAGCAGCTTTTCAGGTCACACCGGGGAGCTGTTTTTT.